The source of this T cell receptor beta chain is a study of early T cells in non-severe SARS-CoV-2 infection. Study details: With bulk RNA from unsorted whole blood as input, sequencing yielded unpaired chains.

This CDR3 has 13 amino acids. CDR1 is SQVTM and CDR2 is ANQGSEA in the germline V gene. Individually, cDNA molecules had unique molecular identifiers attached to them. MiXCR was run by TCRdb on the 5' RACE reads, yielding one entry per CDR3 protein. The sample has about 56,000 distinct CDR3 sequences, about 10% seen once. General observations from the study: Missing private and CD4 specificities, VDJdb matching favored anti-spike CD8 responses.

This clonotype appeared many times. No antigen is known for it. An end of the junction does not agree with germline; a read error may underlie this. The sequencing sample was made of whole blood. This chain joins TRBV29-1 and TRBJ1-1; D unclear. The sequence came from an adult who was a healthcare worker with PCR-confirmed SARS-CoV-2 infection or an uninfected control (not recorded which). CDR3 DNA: TGCAGCGTTCGTACCTCTATGTCATCTTCCCCGCTGTTT. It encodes CSVRTSMSSSPLF. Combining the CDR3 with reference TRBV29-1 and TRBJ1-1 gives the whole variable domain SAVISQKPSRDICQRGTSLTIQCQVDSQVTMMFWYRQQPGQSLTLIATANQGSEATYESGFVIDKFPISRPNLTFSTLTVSNMSPEDSSIYLCSVRTSMSSSPLFGQGTRLTVV.